This is a list of T cell receptor beta chains from one sample in a study of cytomegalovirus exposure and HLA in healthy donors. Clones were read by immunoSEQ multiplex PCR, and TCRdb kept only the in-frame ones, dropping some. The table shows approximately 64,000 clones, with around 89% occurring only once. The specimen was PBMCs. These receptors all come from a woman aged 18-30 years in good health and CMV-seronegative. Both conserved end residues are part of each CDR3.

CDR3aa | j_gene | v_gene
CSVEGLDSRLPQYF | TRBJ2-5 | TRBV29-1
CASSFSQGQETQYF | TRBJ2-5 | TRBV11-2
CASSLSGVQQYF | TRBJ2-7 | TRBV27
CASSLLRALAGKQETQYF | TRBJ2-5 | TRBV7-2
CASTGTSGETQYF | TRBJ2-5 | TRBV11-1
CASSPDRALHEQYF | TRBJ2-7 | TRBV18
CASRGMTGRATNEKLFF | TRBJ1-4 | TRBV27
CASSFTGGRAFF | TRBJ1-1 | TRBV6-5
CAWSVTGGSEAFF | TRBJ1-1 | TRBV30
CASTPYWTGGNQPQHF | TRBJ1-5 | TRBV27
CASSIPGDTQYF | TRBJ2-3 | TRBV19
CAISGAGVNSPLHF | TRBJ1-6 | TRBV10-3
CASSSPLTETGELFF | TRBJ2-2 | TRBV21-1
CASSPGTSVAYEQYF | TRBJ2-7 | TRBV9
CASSPLHTDMNTEAFF | TRBJ1-1 | TRBV18
CASSQRTGGNTEAFF | TRBJ1-1 | TRBV14
CASSPDTAGVMSYNEQFF | TRBJ2-1 | TRBV27
CASSFELSSYNEQFF | TRBJ2-1 | TRBV5-1
CASSLVTSGSYEQYF | TRBJ2-7 | TRBV7-8
CASSLTGNEKLFF | TRBJ1-4 | TRBV27
CASSLLRQGDYTF | TRBJ1-2 | TRBV5-1
CASSIGGPYEQYF | TRBJ2-7 | TRBV7-8
CASSSRLGGSEKLFF | TRBJ1-4 | TRBV28
CAWSFSQGDQPQHF | TRBJ1-5 | TRBV30
CASSPSGRVIDTIYF | TRBJ1-3 | TRBV7-9
CASSPGTANEKLFF | TRBJ1-4 | TRBV18
CASGAGGDDNEQFF | TRBJ2-1 | TRBV11-3
CASSSVGSLRTDTQYF | TRBJ2-3 | TRBV5-6
CASIERDMNTEAFF | TRBJ1-1 | TRBV13
CASQGSSGNTIYF | TRBJ1-3 | TRBV25-1
CASSRIPAEYNEQFF | TRBJ2-1 | TRBV28
CASSLTYQETQYF | TRBJ2-5 | TRBV5-4
CASRYNARGYTF | TRBJ1-2 | TRBV28
CASSYGQFYEQYF | TRBJ2-7 | TRBV28
CASSLTGGNTGELFF | TRBJ2-2 | TRBV19
CASSQGPGLGLYNEQFF | TRBJ2-1 | TRBV14
CASSQGAMSNQPQHF | TRBJ1-5 | TRBV4-3
CASSNRGRTSTDTQYF | TRBJ2-3 | TRBV19
CAISPGRDEKLFF | TRBJ1-4 | TRBV10-3
CASSLSGTYGYTF | TRBJ1-2 | TRBV5-6
CASGLIAGGSYEQYF | TRBJ2-7 | TRBV12-5
CASSYRGRDEQFF | TRBJ2-1 | TRBV6-5
CASSAPARVLSYEQYF | TRBJ2-7 | TRBV6-1
CASSLGRLPYEQYF | TRBJ2-7 | TRBV27
CASSLLWDSNTGELFF | TRBJ2-2 | TRBV11-1
CASTPRGGSYNEQFF | TRBJ2-1 | TRBV28
CASSLVFSGSYGANVLTF | TRBJ2-6 | TRBV7-3
CASSLQGHNEKLFF | TRBJ1-4 | TRBV5-1
CASSDRVVGTEAFF | TRBJ1-1 | TRBV2
CASSLGFMAGSGELFF | TRBJ2-2 | TRBV7-7
CASSQLGPGSGNTIYF | TRBJ1-3 | TRBV4-3
CAWNLLGGQETQYF | TRBJ2-5 | TRBV30
CASRTQGGETQYF | TRBJ2-5 | TRBV6-5
CSVDQGYEQYF | TRBJ2-7 | TRBV29-1
CASSALRDSRQETQYF | TRBJ2-5 | TRBV6-1
CASGTRQESNYGYTF | TRBJ1-2 | TRBV4-2
CASRVGGGTDTQYF | TRBJ2-3 | TRBV7-9
CASSVGTAANEKLFF | TRBJ1-4 | TRBV9
CASSQDSETSTDTQYF | TRBJ2-3 | TRBV4-3